The sequence of this T cell receptor beta chain was determined in a study of shared T cell receptors in the human thymus. Only in-frame clones appear in the TCRdb table, and some are missing; sequencing was by immunoSEQ multiplex PCR. Of roughly 500,000 clones listed, about 80% are singletons. The CDR3 sequence is 17 residues long. The germline CDR1 and CDR2 sequences are MNHEY and SMNVEV (reference sequence). The ends lost 5 bases at V and 6 bases at J; junction bases unmatched: 10. This same sample was also part of a study on human thymus T cells. Per that paper: Having surgery to correct congenital heart defects, healthy Finnish infants acted as the donors. Among thymic and blood repertoires, usage of V and J genes appeared biased.

The sample taken for sequencing was thymocytes. J is TRBJ2-1 and V is TRBV27; 13 bases agree with TRBD2. The TCR originated in a boy in the first two years of life with a congenital heart defect. DNA for the CDR3: TGTGCCAGCAGTACACCAGGGACTAGCGGGACAGGCAATGAGCAGTTCTTC. It yields the protein CASSTPGTSGTGNEQFF.